This entry concerns a single TCR beta chain. Its antigen is unidentified. TCRdb's copy holds only in-frame clones and misses some; the assay was immunoSEQ multiplex PCR. The table records 2 million to 2.5 million clones, 85% to 95% of them present only once. These data belong to a study of shared clonotypes between healthy human individuals. Study-level background: The study used three CD4 naive, three CD4 memory, two CD8 naive and one CD8 memory plate per donor. Study-wide findings and caveats: Among a few donors, 4.5% to 5.5% of naive CD4 clonotypes were found in common. The study found lower generation probabilities in non-shared clonotypes than in those shared by all four donors.

In the CD4+ fraction, cells were divided into CD45RA+ naive and CD45RA-negative memory subsets. Germline lookup yields CDR1 SGHTA and CDR2 FQGNSA. This CDR3 contains 15 residues. Trimming took 5 bases from V and 0 from J; bases not matched to a gene: 6. The V call is TRBV7-2, the J call TRBJ2-7, with 8 bases identical to TRBD1. The sequence was obtained from a man in his late teens or twenties in good health. Some clones in this sample may be carry-over from other donors' samples. Sequenced input: naive CD4+ T cells from PBMCs. Documented subset: CD45RA+ positively selected. The CDR3 DNA sequence: TGTGCCAGCAGCAAAAGGACAGGGATCTCCTACGAGCAGTACTTC. Protein product: CASSKRTGISYEQYF.